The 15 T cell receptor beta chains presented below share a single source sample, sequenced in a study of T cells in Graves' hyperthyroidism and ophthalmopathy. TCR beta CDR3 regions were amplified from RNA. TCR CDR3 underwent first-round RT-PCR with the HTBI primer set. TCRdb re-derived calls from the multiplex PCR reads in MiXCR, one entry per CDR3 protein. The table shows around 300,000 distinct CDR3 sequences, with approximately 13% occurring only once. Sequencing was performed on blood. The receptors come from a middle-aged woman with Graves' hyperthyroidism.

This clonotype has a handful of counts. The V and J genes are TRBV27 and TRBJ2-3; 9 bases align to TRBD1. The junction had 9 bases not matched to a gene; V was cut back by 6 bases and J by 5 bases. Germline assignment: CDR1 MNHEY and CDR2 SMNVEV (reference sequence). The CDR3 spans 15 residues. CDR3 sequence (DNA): TGTGCCAGCAGGGATTGGACAGGGGTAGGAGATACGCAGTATTTT. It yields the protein CASRDWTGVGDTQYF.

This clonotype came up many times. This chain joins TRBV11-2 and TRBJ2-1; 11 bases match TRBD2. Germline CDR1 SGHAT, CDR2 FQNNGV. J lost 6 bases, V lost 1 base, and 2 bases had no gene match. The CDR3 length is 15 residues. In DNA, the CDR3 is TGTGCCAGCAGCTTAGCTAGCGGGAGGATCAATGAGCAGTTCTTC. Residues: CASSLASGRINEQFF.

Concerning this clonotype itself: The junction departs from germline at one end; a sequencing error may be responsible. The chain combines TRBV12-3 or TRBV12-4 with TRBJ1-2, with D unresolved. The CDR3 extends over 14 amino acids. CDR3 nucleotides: TGTGCCATCAGTACGTTAGGGTCCAACTATGGCTACACCTTC. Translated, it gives CAISTLGSNYGYTF.

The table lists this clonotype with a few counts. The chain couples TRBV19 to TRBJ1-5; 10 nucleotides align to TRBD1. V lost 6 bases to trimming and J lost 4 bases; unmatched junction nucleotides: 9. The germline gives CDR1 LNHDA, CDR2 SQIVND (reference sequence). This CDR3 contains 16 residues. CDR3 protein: CASSQTGGGLNQPQHF. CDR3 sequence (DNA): TGTGCCAGTAGCCAGACAGGGGGCGGGCTTAATCAGCCCCAGCATTTT.

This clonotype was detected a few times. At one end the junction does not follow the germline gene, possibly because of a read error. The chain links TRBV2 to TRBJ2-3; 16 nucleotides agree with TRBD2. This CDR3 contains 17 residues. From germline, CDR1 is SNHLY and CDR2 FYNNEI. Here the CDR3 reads CASSEGTSGRVGDTQYF. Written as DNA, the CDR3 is TGTGCCAGCAGCGAAGGGACTAGCGGGAGGGTTGGGGATACGCAGTATTTT.

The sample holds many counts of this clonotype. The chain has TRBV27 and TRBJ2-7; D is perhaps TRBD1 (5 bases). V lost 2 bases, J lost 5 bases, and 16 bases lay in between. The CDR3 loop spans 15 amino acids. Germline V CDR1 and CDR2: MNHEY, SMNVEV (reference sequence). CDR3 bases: TGTGCCAGCAGTTTAGATCCGCAGGGTGGCGACGAGCAGTACTTC. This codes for CASSLDPQGGDEQYF.

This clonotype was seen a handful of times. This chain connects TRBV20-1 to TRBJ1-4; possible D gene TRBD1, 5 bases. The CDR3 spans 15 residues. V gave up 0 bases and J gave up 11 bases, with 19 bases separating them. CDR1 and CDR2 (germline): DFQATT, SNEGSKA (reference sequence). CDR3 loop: CSARDQGRANLKLFF. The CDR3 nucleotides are TGCAGTGCTAGAGATCAGGGCAGGGCAAACTTGAAACTGTTTTTT.

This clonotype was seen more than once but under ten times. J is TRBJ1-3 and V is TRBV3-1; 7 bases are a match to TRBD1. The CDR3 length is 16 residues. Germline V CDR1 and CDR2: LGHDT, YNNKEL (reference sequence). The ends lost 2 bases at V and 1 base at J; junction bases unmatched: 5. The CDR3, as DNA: TGTGCCAGCAGCCAATCCGAGACAGGGTCTGGAAACACCATATATTTT. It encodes CASSQSETGSGNTIYF.

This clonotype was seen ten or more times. The CDR3 region has the DNA TGTGCCAGCACCATCCAAGAGACCCAGTACTTC. It codes for CASTIQETQYF. V usage is TRBV6-1 and J usage is TRBJ2-5; unclear D gene. This CDR3 region has 11 residues. Germline-derived CDR1 and CDR2 are MNHNS and SASEGT. V lost 7 bases and J 1 base, leaving 4 bases between the germline ends.

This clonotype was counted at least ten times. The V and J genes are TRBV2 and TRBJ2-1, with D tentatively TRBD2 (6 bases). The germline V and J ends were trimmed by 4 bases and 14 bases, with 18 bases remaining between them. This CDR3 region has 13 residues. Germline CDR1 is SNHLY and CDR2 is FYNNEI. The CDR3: CASSASRDSREFF. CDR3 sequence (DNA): TGTGCCAGCAGTGCGAGCAGGGACTCGAGAGAGTTCTTC.

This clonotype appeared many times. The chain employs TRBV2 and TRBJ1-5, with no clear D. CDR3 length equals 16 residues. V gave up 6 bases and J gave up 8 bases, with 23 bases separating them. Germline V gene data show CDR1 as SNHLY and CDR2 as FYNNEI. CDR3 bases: TGTGCCAGCAGGGCCCTCACAGACCTTGGGGAGAAGCCCCAGCATTTT. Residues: CASRALTDLGEKPQHF.

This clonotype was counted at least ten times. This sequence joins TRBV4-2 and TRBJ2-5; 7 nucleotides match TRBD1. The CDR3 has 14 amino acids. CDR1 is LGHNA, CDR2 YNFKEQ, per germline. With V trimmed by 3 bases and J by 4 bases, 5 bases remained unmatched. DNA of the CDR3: TGTGCCAGCAGCCATAACAGGGGTCGAGAGACCCAGTACTTC. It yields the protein CASSHNRGRETQYF.

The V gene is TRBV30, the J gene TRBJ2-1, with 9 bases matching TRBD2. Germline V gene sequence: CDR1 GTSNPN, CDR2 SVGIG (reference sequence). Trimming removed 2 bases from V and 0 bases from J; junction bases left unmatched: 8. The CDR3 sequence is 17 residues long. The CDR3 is CAWSTGTSISSYNEQFF. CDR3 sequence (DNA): TGTGCCTGGAGTACCGGGACTAGCATTTCCTCCTACAATGAGCAGTTCTTC.

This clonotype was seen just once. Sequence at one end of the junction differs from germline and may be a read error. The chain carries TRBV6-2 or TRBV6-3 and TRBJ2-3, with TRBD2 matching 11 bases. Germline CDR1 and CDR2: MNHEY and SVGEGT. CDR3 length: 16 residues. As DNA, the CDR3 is TGTGCCAGCAGCCGCGGGACTAGCGGTTTCACAGATACGCGGTATTTT. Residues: CASSRGTSGFTDTRYF.

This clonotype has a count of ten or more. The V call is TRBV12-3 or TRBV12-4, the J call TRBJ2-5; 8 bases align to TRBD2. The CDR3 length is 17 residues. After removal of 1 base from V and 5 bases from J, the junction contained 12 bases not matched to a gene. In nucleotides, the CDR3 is TGTGCCAGCAGTTTAGGGGTAGCGGGATTTTACATGGAGACCCAGTACTTC. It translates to CASSLGVAGFYMETQYF.